This TCR beta chain was captured in a study of OX40 agonist ivuxolimab in advanced cancers. Study as a whole: Therapy given before enrollment (anti-PD-1, anti-PD-L1 or anti-CTLA-4) was allowed, and under 45% had some.

Germline lookup yields CDR1 SGHDN and CDR2 FVKESK. The CDR3 covers 16 residues. V shed 1 base and J shed 2 bases, with 14 bases lying between them. Notes on this clone: Its matching antigen is unknown.

TCRdb's copy holds only in-frame clones and misses some; the assay was immunoSEQ multiplex PCR. The data show tens of thousands of clones, with 80% to 95% seen just once and roughly a tenth held by the top ten. General study results and limits: Some of the nonresponding patients also showed low levels of normalized T-cell clonal expansion.

Sampled blood was obtained at baseline, cycle 4 day 1, and cycle 7 day 1. The specimen was CD4+ or CD8+ T cells sorted from blood, collected in a trial of the OX40 agonist ivuxolimab. J is TRBJ1-1 and V is TRBV14; D is undetermined. The receptor's source is an adult with an advanced solid tumor such as melanoma, head and neck, liver or kidney cancer. The CDR3 DNA sequence: TGTGCCAGCAGCCAAGTTCCGGCTATACCTAACACTGAAGCTTTCTTT. It encodes CASSQVPAIPNTEAFF.